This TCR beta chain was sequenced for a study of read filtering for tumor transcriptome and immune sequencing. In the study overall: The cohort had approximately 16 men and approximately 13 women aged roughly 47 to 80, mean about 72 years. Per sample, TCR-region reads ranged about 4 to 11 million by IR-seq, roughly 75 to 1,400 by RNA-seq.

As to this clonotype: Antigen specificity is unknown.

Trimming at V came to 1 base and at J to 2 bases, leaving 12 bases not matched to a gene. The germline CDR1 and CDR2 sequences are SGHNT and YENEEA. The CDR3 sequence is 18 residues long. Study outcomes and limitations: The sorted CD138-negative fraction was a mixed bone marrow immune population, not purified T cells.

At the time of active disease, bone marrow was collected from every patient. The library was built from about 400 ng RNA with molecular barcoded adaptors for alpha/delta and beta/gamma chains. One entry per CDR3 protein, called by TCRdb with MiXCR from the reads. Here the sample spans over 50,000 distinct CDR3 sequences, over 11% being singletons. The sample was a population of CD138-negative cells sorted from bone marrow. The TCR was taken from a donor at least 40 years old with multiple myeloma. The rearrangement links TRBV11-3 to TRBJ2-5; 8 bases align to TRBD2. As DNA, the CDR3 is TGTGCCAGCAGCTTAGCTAGCGGGTGGAAGCAGGCTCAAGAGACCCAGTACTTC. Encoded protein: CASSLASGWKQAQETQYF. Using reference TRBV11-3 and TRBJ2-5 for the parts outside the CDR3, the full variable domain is EAGVVQSPRYKIIEKKQPVAFWCNPISGHNTLYWYLQNLGQGPELLIRYENEEAVDDSQLPKDRFSAERLKGVDSTLKIQPAELGDSAVYLCASSLASGWKQAQETQYFGPGTRLLVL.